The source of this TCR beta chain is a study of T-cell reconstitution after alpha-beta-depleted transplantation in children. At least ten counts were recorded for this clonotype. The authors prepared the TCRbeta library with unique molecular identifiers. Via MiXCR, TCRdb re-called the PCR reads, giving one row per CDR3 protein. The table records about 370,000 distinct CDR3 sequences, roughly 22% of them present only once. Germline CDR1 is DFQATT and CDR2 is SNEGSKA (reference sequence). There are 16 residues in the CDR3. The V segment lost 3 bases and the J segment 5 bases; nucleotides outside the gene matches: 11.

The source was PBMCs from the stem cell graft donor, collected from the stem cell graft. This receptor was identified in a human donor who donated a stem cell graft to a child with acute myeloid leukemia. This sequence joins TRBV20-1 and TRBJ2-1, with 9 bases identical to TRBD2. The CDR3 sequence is CSARSGVTSGNNEQFF. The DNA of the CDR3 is TGCAGTGCTAGGTCGGGGGTGACTAGCGGAAACAATGAGCAGTTCTTC.